This T cell receptor (beta chain) is from a study of response to subunit inactivated influenza vaccine. Germline V lookup: CDR1 SGHDT, CDR2 YYEEEE. The CDR3 totals 14 residues. Findings and caveats of the study: The study's authors posited that every seasonal influenza vaccination enlists few new T cells.

As regards this clonotype: Its target is not known. This clone may be a read error of a much larger clone one base away.

A single record per CDR3 protein comes from TCRdb applying MiXCR to the RT-PCR reads. The sample holds hundreds of thousands of distinct CDR3 sequences, approximately 7.7% seen once. This TCR was recovered from a man aged 50 to 69 who received an inactivated influenza vaccine. The specimen was PBMCs from blood, collected around 25 months after vaccination. The chain uses TRBV5-6 and TRBJ2-2; D is unclear. CDR3 in DNA: TGTGCCAGCAGCTTGGCCCAACTGACCGTGGAGCTGTTTTTT. This codes for CASSLAQLTVELFF. The whole variable domain, remainder taken from reference TRBV5-6 and TRBJ2-2, is DAGVTQSPTHLIKTRGQQVTLRCSPKSGHDTVSWYQQALGQGPQFIFQYYEEEERQRGNFPDRFSGHQFPNYSSELNVNALLLGDSALYLCASSLAQLTVELFFGEGSRLTVL.